A selection of T cell receptor beta chains follows, all from one sample in a study of control samples from healthy donors and cancer patients. Repertoires were generated with immunoSEQ multiplex PCR, while TCRdb's copy carries only in-frame clones and drops some. The sample consists of tens of thousands of clones, 90% of them appearing once. Sequencing input: blood. Source of these receptors: a woman aged 18-29 years in good health. CDR3s include the opening cysteine and the closing phenylalanine or tryptophan. The D gene is left open where the match is weak. The size of a clone is reported for some rows only, either as once, few or many, or as a class for expanded clones.

len: 17; j_gene: TRBJ2-2; d_gene: TRBD2; abundance: NA; v_gene: TRBV25-1; CDR3aa: CASSKISGGANTGELFF; CDR3nt: TGTGCCAGCAGTAAGATTAGCGGGGGGGCAAACACCGGGGAGCTGTTTTTT
len: 16; j_gene: TRBJ1-2; d_gene: NA; abundance: NA; v_gene: TRBV6-5; CDR3aa: CASSYSIGRDKNGYTF; CDR3nt: TGTGCCAGCAGTTACTCGATAGGGCGGGACAAAAATGGCTACACCTTC
len: 14; j_gene: TRBJ1-1; d_gene: NA; abundance: NA; v_gene: TRBV7-9; CDR3aa: CASSPGGFSTEAFF; CDR3nt: TGTGCCAGCAGCCCAGGTGGGTTCAGCACTGAAGCTTTCTTT
len: 11; j_gene: TRBJ1-1; d_gene: NA; abundance: NA; v_gene: TRBV10-3; CDR3aa: CAISADTEAFF; CDR3nt: TGTGCCATCAGTGCCGACACTGAAGCTTTCTTT
len: 16; j_gene: TRBJ1-6; d_gene: NA; abundance: NA; v_gene: TRBV27; CDR3aa: CARRQALSSYNSPLHF; CDR3nt: TGTGCCAGGCGACAGGCCCTAAGCTCCTATAATTCACCCCTCCACTTT
len: 16; j_gene: TRBJ1-1; d_gene: NA; abundance: NA; v_gene: TRBV2; CDR3aa: CASNEFGGTENTEAFF; CDR3nt: TGTGCCAGCAATGAATTCGGGGGGACGGAGAACACTGAAGCTTTCTTT
len: 16; j_gene: TRBJ1-2; d_gene: TRBD1; abundance: NA; v_gene: TRBV13; CDR3aa: CASSTSAGTANYGYTF; CDR3nt: TGTGCCAGCAGCACCTCAGCCGGGACAGCTAACTATGGCTACACCTTC
len: 16; j_gene: TRBJ2-2; d_gene: TRBD2; abundance: NA; v_gene: TRBV10-1; CDR3aa: CASSELGTSNTGELFF; CDR3nt: TGCGCCAGCAGTGAGCTTGGGACTAGCAACACCGGGGAGCTGTTTTTT
len: 17; j_gene: TRBJ1-2; d_gene: TRBD1; abundance: NA; v_gene: TRBV19; CDR3aa: CASSAPGQGTTVYGYTF; CDR3nt: TGTGCCAGTAGTGCACCGGGACAGGGGACGACAGTCTATGGCTACACCTTC
len: 13; j_gene: TRBJ2-7; d_gene: NA; abundance: NA; v_gene: TRBV12-3/TRBV12-4; CDR3aa: CASSSDRTYGQYF; CDR3nt: TGTGCCAGCAGCTCGGACCGTACCTACGGGCAGTACTTC
len: 14; j_gene: TRBJ1-5; d_gene: NA; abundance: few; v_gene: TRBV6-2/TRBV6-3; CDR3aa: CASSYSNANQPQHF; CDR3nt: TGTGCCAGCAGTTACTCGAATGCCAATCAGCCCCAGCATTTT
len: 16; j_gene: TRBJ1-3; d_gene: NA; abundance: NA; v_gene: TRBV5-1; CDR3aa: CASSWSGGDSGNTIYF; CDR3nt: TGCGCCAGCAGCTGGTCGGGGGGAGACTCTGGAAACACCATATATTTT
len: 13; j_gene: TRBJ1-4; d_gene: TRBD1; abundance: NA; v_gene: TRBV6-5; CDR3aa: CASSPQGDEKLFF; CDR3nt: TGTGCCAGCTCACCCCAGGGGGATGAAAAACTGTTTTTT
len: 16; j_gene: TRBJ1-6; d_gene: TRBD1; abundance: NA; v_gene: TRBV5-4; CDR3aa: CASSLSGTGLPSPLHF; CDR3nt: TGTGCCAGCAGCCTGAGTGGGACAGGGTTGCCCTCACCCCTCCACTTT
len: 16; j_gene: TRBJ2-1; d_gene: NA; abundance: NA; v_gene: TRBV7-8; CDR3aa: CASIIGGPSSYNEQFF; CDR3nt: TGTGCCAGCATAATTGGGGGTCCGAGCTCCTACAATGAGCAGTTCTTC
len: 16; j_gene: TRBJ2-3; d_gene: TRBD2; abundance: NA; v_gene: TRBV6-2/TRBV6-3; CDR3aa: CASSYRGLPFTDTQYF; CDR3nt: TGTGCCAGCAGTTATCGGGGACTACCCTTCACAGATACGCAGTATTTT
len: 13; j_gene: TRBJ2-1; d_gene: TRBD1; abundance: NA; v_gene: TRBV5-4; CDR3aa: CASREGAYNEQFF; CDR3nt: TGTGCCAGCAGAGAGGGGGCTTACAATGAGCAGTTCTTC
len: 17; j_gene: TRBJ2-3; d_gene: TRBD2; abundance: NA; v_gene: TRBV19; CDR3aa: CASSFSSGGELADTQYF; CDR3nt: TGTGCCAGTAGTTTTTCTAGCGGGGGGGAGTTGGCAGATACGCAGTATTTT
len: 12; j_gene: TRBJ2-2; d_gene: NA; abundance: NA; v_gene: TRBV6-5; CDR3aa: CASRLNTGELFF; CDR3nt: TGTGCCAGCAGGTTAAACACCGGGGAGCTGTTTTTT
len: 14; j_gene: TRBJ1-2; d_gene: NA; abundance: NA; v_gene: TRBV6-1; CDR3aa: CASSEALRSYGYTF; CDR3nt: TGTGCCAGCAGTGAAGCGCTGAGGTCCTATGGCTACACCTTC
len: 11; j_gene: TRBJ1-2; d_gene: NA; abundance: NA; v_gene: TRBV25-1; CDR3aa: CASSESYGYTF; CDR3nt: TGTGCCAGCAGTGAGTCCTATGGCTACACCTTC
len: 16; j_gene: TRBJ2-3; d_gene: NA; abundance: once; v_gene: TRBV2; CDR3aa: CASSVSGYPSTDTQYF; CDR3nt: TGTGCCAGCAGTGTGTCGGGTTACCCCTCCACAGATACGCAGTATTTT
len: 13; j_gene: TRBJ1-2; d_gene: NA; abundance: once; v_gene: TRBV5-6; CDR3aa: CASSPDNRDGYTF; CDR3nt: TGTGCCAGCAGCCCGGACAACCGGGACGGCTACACCTTC
len: 16; j_gene: TRBJ2-3; d_gene: TRBD1; abundance: NA; v_gene: TRBV6-1; CDR3aa: CASSDRAGDRTDTQYF; CDR3nt: TGTGCCAGCAGTGACCGGGCAGGGGACAGGACAGATACGCAGTATTTT
len: 15; j_gene: TRBJ1-6; d_gene: NA; abundance: once; v_gene: TRBV9; CDR3aa: CASSVGGPEGTPLHF; CDR3nt: TGTGCCAGCAGCGTAGGAGGTCCAGAGGGAACACCCCTCCACTTT
len: 13; j_gene: TRBJ1-1; d_gene: NA; abundance: NA; v_gene: TRBV6-4; CDR3aa: CASSDSANTEAFF; CDR3nt: TGTGCCAGCAGTGACTCGGCGAACACTGAAGCTTTCTTT
len: 13; j_gene: TRBJ1-1; d_gene: NA; abundance: once; v_gene: TRBV20-1; CDR3aa: CSASDSRGSEAFF; CDR3nt: TGCAGTGCTAGTGATAGCCGAGGGTCTGAAGCTTTCTTT
len: 14; j_gene: TRBJ1-1; d_gene: NA; abundance: NA; v_gene: TRBV7-3; CDR3aa: CASSWGREYEEAFF; CDR3nt: TGTGCCAGCAGCTGGGGAAGAGAGTATGAAGAAGCTTTCTTT
len: 13; j_gene: TRBJ1-1; d_gene: NA; abundance: NA; v_gene: TRBV6-6; CDR3aa: CASSSGSGLGAFF; CDR3nt: TGTGCCAGCAGTTCAGGATCCGGTCTGGGGGCTTTCTTT
len: 15; j_gene: TRBJ1-6; d_gene: TRBD1; abundance: NA; v_gene: TRBV9; CDR3aa: CASSTKQGGMAPLHF; CDR3nt: TGTGCCAGCAGCACCAAACAGGGGGGAATGGCACCCCTCCACTTT
len: 14; j_gene: TRBJ2-4; d_gene: NA; abundance: NA; v_gene: TRBV25-1; CDR3aa: CASSEQGAKNIQYF; CDR3nt: TGTGCCAGCAGTGAGCAGGGAGCCAAAAACATTCAGTACTTC
len: 15; j_gene: TRBJ2-2; d_gene: TRBD1; abundance: NA; v_gene: TRBV15; CDR3aa: CATSPGQGGTGELFF; CDR3nt: TGTGCCACCAGTCCAGGACAGGGGGGTACCGGGGAGCTGTTTTTT
len: 16; j_gene: TRBJ2-2; d_gene: TRBD2; abundance: NA; v_gene: TRBV2; CDR3aa: CASSPGEGEYTGELFF; CDR3nt: TGTGCCAGCAGTCCCGGGGAGGGAGAGTACACCGGGGAGCTGTTTTTT
len: 13; j_gene: TRBJ1-1; d_gene: NA; abundance: NA; v_gene: TRBV25-1; CDR3aa: CAFRGGLNTEAFF; CDR3nt: TGTGCCTTTCGGGGGGGCTTGAACACTGAAGCTTTCTTT
len: 13; j_gene: TRBJ2-7; d_gene: NA; abundance: NA; v_gene: TRBV5-1; CDR3aa: CASSYTERYEQYF; CDR3nt: TGCGCCAGCAGTTATACGGAGAGGTACGAGCAGTACTTC
len: 15; j_gene: TRBJ1-1; d_gene: TRBD1; abundance: NA; v_gene: TRBV2; CDR3aa: CASSSLTGENTEAFF; CDR3nt: TGTGCCAGCAGCTCTCTGACAGGGGAAAACACTGAAGCTTTCTTT
len: 17; j_gene: TRBJ1-2; d_gene: TRBD1; abundance: few; v_gene: TRBV5-1; CDR3aa: CASSLGGQGLGVGYDTF; CDR3nt: TGCGCCAGCAGCTTGGGAGGACAGGGCTTGGGTGTTGGCTACGACACCTTC
len: 15; j_gene: TRBJ2-5; d_gene: NA; abundance: NA; v_gene: TRBV11-3; CDR3aa: CASSSRVGNQETQYF; CDR3nt: TGTGCCAGCAGCTCGCGAGTCGGTAATCAAGAGACCCAGTACTTC
len: 14; j_gene: TRBJ1-2; d_gene: NA; abundance: NA; v_gene: TRBV29-1; CDR3aa: CSVVEGPSGYGYTF; CDR3nt: TGCAGCGTTGTGGAAGGCCCCTCGGGGTATGGCTACACCTTC
len: 13; j_gene: TRBJ1-4; d_gene: NA; abundance: NA; v_gene: TRBV18; CDR3aa: CASSGQVGEKLFF; CDR3nt: TGTGCCAGCTCGGGCCAGGTTGGGGAAAAACTGTTTTTT
len: 14; j_gene: TRBJ2-1; d_gene: NA; abundance: NA; v_gene: TRBV5-1; CDR3aa: CASSRDKSYNEQFF; CDR3nt: TGCGCCAGCAGCCGGGACAAATCCTACAATGAGCAGTTCTTC
len: 15; j_gene: TRBJ2-1; d_gene: NA; abundance: few; v_gene: TRBV6-5; CDR3aa: CASSDRRGRDNEQFF; CDR3nt: TGTGCCAGCAGCGACAGGCGGGGGAGAGACAATGAGCAGTTCTTC
len: 16; j_gene: TRBJ1-5; d_gene: TRBD1; abundance: NA; v_gene: TRBV10-2; CDR3aa: CASSVRGRRGNQPQHF; CDR3nt: TGCGCCAGCAGTGTCAGGGGGCGGAGGGGCAATCAGCCCCAGCATTTT
len: 12; j_gene: TRBJ1-1; d_gene: NA; abundance: NA; v_gene: TRBV7-9; CDR3aa: CASSLILSEAFF; CDR3nt: TGTGCCAGCAGCTTAATACTAAGTGAAGCTTTCTTT
len: 15; j_gene: TRBJ1-2; d_gene: TRBD1; abundance: NA; v_gene: TRBV4-1; CDR3aa: CASSHGQGKYIGYTF; CDR3nt: TGCGCCAGCAGCCACGGACAGGGGAAGTATATTGGCTACACCTTC
len: 15; j_gene: TRBJ2-5; d_gene: NA; abundance: NA; v_gene: TRBV29-1; CDR3aa: CSVEDLGRIQETQYF; CDR3nt: TGCAGCGTTGAAGATCTCGGACGCATCCAAGAGACCCAGTACTTC
len: 15; j_gene: TRBJ2-7; d_gene: TRBD2; abundance: NA; v_gene: TRBV2; CDR3aa: CASSRERGGSYEQYF; CDR3nt: TGTGCCAGCAGTCGGGAGCGGGGGGGCTCCTACGAGCAGTACTTC
len: 14; j_gene: TRBJ1-1; d_gene: NA; abundance: NA; v_gene: TRBV19; CDR3aa: CASSIRGVVTEAFF; CDR3nt: TGTGCCAGTAGTATAAGGGGGGTAGTAACTGAAGCTTTCTTT
len: 15; j_gene: TRBJ1-1; d_gene: TRBD1; abundance: NA; v_gene: TRBV2; CDR3aa: CASSLNRGTNTEAFF; CDR3nt: TGTGCCAGCAGTCTTAACAGGGGGACGAACACTGAAGCTTTCTTT
len: 14; j_gene: TRBJ2-3; d_gene: NA; abundance: few; v_gene: TRBV5-1; CDR3aa: CASSLEAGTDTQYF; CDR3nt: TGCGCCAGCAGCTTGGAGGCCGGCACAGATACGCAGTATTTT
len: 13; j_gene: TRBJ1-2; d_gene: NA; abundance: NA; v_gene: TRBV24-1; CDR3aa: CATSDLKGHGYTF; CDR3nt: TGTGCCACCAGTGATTTAAAAGGTCATGGCTACACCTTC
len: 16; j_gene: TRBJ2-7; d_gene: TRBD2; abundance: NA; v_gene: TRBV10-3; CDR3aa: CAISESPSGSPYEQYF; CDR3nt: TGTGCCATCAGTGAGTCGCCTAGCGGGAGCCCCTACGAGCAGTACTTC
len: 13; j_gene: TRBJ1-2; d_gene: NA; abundance: NA; v_gene: TRBV6-1; CDR3aa: CASSEAGGVGYTF; CDR3nt: TGTGCCAGCAGTGAAGCGGGGGGGGTTGGCTACACCTTC
len: 13; j_gene: TRBJ1-2; d_gene: TRBD1; abundance: once; v_gene: TRBV7-9; CDR3aa: CASTRTGVYGYTF; CDR3nt: TGTGCCAGCACCCGGACAGGGGTCTATGGCTACACCTTC